One sample yielded the 5 T cell receptor beta chains listed below, sequenced in a study of blood T cell repertoires in COVID-19. TCRdb's table, derived via immunoSEQ multiplex PCR, lists solely in-frame clones and lacks some. The sample includes about 300,000 clones, 70% to 90% of them seen just once. Sequencing was carried out using PBMCs or T cells enriched from blood (not recorded which). The receptors shown here come from a man aged 25-45 years who had recovered from COVID-19.

The chain uses TRBV29-1 and TRBJ2-1, with D perhaps TRBD2 (5 bases). Germline CDR1 SQVTM, CDR2 ANQGSEA. This CDR3 has 15 residues. Deletions cut 0 bases from V and 2 bases from J, with 11 bases between. CDR3 DNA: TGCAGCGTTGAAGACCGGGGAAATACCTACAATGAGCAGTTCTTC. Translated: CSVEDRGNTYNEQFF.

The rearrangement uses TRBV2 and TRBJ2-2, with 7 bases that match TRBD2. Germline V gene data show CDR1 as SNHLY and CDR2 as FYNNEI. V shed 6 bases and J 2 bases; nucleotides not matched to a gene: 3. The CDR3 has 14 residues. The CDR3 bases are TGTGCCAGCAGGACGGGGGGTAACACCGGGGAGCTGTTTTTT. Its protein product is CASRTGGNTGELFF. Combining the CDR3 with reference TRBV2 and TRBJ2-2 gives the whole variable domain EPEVTQTPSHQVTQMGQEVILRCVPISNHLYFYWYRQILGQKVEFLVSFYNNEISEKSEIFDDQFSVERPDGSNFTLKIRSTKLEDSAMYFCASRTGGNTGELFFGEGSRLTVL.

V and J are TRBV6-5 and TRBJ1-6, with 12 bases lining up with TRBD1. Germline CDR1 reads MNHEY; CDR2 reads SVGAGI. The CDR3 contains 14 residues. Trimming cost V 7 bases and J 9 bases; bases outside gene matches: 4. The CDR3 here is CASKPGQGASPLHF. The CDR3 DNA follows: TGTGCCAGCAAACCGGGACAGGGGGCTTCACCCCTCCACTTT.

J is TRBJ1-1 and V is TRBV21-1. TRBV21-1 is tagged as a pseudogene. The CDR3 totals 12 residues. The CDR3 loop reads CASSKRGAEAFF. CDR3 DNA: TGTGCCAGCAGCAAAAGAGGAGCTGAAGCTTTCTTT.

The V call is TRBV6-5, the J call TRBJ1-2; no definite D call. Trimming cost V 7 bases and J 8 bases, with 11 bases left between them. Germline values: CDR1 MNHEY, CDR2 SVGAGI. This CDR3 is 11 amino acids long. The CDR3 bases are TGTGCCAGCAAATTCGGTACCGGCTACACCTTC. Translating gives CASKFGTGYTF.